These T cell receptor beta chains were read from a single sample in a study of T cells in localized non-small cell lung cancer. Clones were read by immunoSEQ multiplex PCR, and TCRdb kept only the in-frame ones, dropping some. The sample carries about 33,000 clones, more than 90% recorded once. Sequencing was performed on peripheral blood, taken before any cancer treatment. These receptors were collected from an older female donor with stage I lung adenocarcinoma. Both conserved end residues are part of each CDR3. The D gene is left open where the match is weak. The size entry is marked missing in some rows and otherwise reads once, few, many or a size class.

v_gene	d_gene	j_gene	abundance	CDR3nt	CDR3aa
TRBV19	.	TRBJ1-1	.	TGTGCCAGTAGTATAGAAAGCGAGGCGGCTGAAGCTTTCTTT	CASSIESEAAEAFF
TRBV28	.	TRBJ1-5	.	TGTGCCAGCAGTTTTTTCGGGACAACTTATCAGCCCCAGCATTTT	CASSFFGTTYQPQHF
TRBV6-1	TRBD2	TRBJ2-5	.	TGTGCCAGCAGTGAGCTGGTCGGGGGAGGGGAGACCCAGTACTTC	CASSELVGGGETQYF
TRBV5-1	.	TRBJ1-2	.	TGCGCCAGCAGCGGCGGACGGCCGGGCTACACCTTC	CASSGGRPGYTF
TRBV28	TRBD1	TRBJ1-5	.	TGTGCCAGCGGTACAGGGGCCGGGGAGCCCCAGCATTTT	CASGTGAGEPQHF
TRBV27	.	TRBJ1-4	.	TGTGCCAGCAGTTTGAATCGGGAAATCGATGCAACTAATGAAAAACTGTTTTTT	CASSLNREIDATNEKLFF
TRBV19	.	TRBJ1-1	.	TGTGCCAGTACCTCCCCCCAGGGGCGGGCCACTGAAGCTTTCTTT	CASTSPQGRATEAFF
TRBV7-3	.	TRBJ2-3	.	TGTGCCAGCAGCCCTGGGACATACCCTAGCACAGATACGCAGTATTTT	CASSPGTYPSTDTQYF
TRBV19	.	TRBJ2-2	.	TGTGCCAGTTCGGCGACGAACACCGGGGAGCTGTTTTTT	CASSATNTGELFF
TRBV19	.	TRBJ1-1	once	TGTGCCAGTAGTATAGGAGGGTTCAGAAACACTGAAGCTTTCTTT	CASSIGGFRNTEAFF
TRBV28	.	TRBJ2-5	.	TGTGCCAGCAGCCCTACCGGGGTTAGGGGGCAAGAGACCCAGTACTTC	CASSPTGVRGQETQYF
TRBV6-5	TRBD1	TRBJ1-1	.	TGTGCCAGCAGTCGAGGACAGGGGGCGAACACTGAAGCTTTCTTT	CASSRGQGANTEAFF
TRBV29-1	TRBD2	TRBJ2-1	.	TGCAGCGTACAGAGCGGGGGGGCGTACAATGAGCAGTTCTTC	CSVQSGGAYNEQFF
TRBV4-2	TRBD2	TRBJ2-6	.	TGTGCCAGCAGCCAAGATCCAACTAGCGGGGGGACCTCTGGGGCCAACGTCCTGACTTTC	CASSQDPTSGGTSGANVLTF
TRBV12-5	.	TRBJ1-1	few	TGTGCTAGTGGCGGGACTGGGAACACTGAAGCTTTCTTT	CASGGTGNTEAFF
TRBV6-1	.	TRBJ2-5	.	TGTGCCAGCAGTGAATTTAACGGGGGCGAGACCCAGTACTTC	CASSEFNGGETQYF
TRBV25-1	.	TRBJ2-7	once	TGTGCCAGCAGTAGGGGAGGAGGATACGAGCAGTACTTC	CASSRGGGYEQYF
TRBV2	.	TRBJ1-3	.	TGTGCCAGCAGTGACCGGCAGGGGTCTGGAAACACCATATATTTT	CASSDRQGSGNTIYF
TRBV6-5	TRBD1	TRBJ1-2	.	TGTGCCAGCGCTGCTCCAGGGGGCTATGGCTACACCTTC	CASAAPGGYGYTF
TRBV6-6	.	TRBJ1-5	once	TGTGCCAGCAGTTACGACAGCAACAATCAGCCCCAGCATTTT	CASSYDSNNQPQHF
TRBV18	.	TRBJ2-1	.	TGTGCCAGCTCACCACCCGGAGGGTCTATAATCTTCTTC	CASSPPGGSIIFF
TRBV9	.	TRBJ1-5	once	TGTGCCAGCAGCGTAGCTGGAAGAGGAGAGCAGCCCCAGCATTTT	CASSVAGRGEQPQHF
TRBV7-9	TRBD1	TRBJ2-3	.	TGTGCCAGCAGCTTAGGAGGGGGACAGGGCAAGTCAGATACGCAGTATTTT	CASSLGGGQGKSDTQYF
TRBV5-1	.	TRBJ2-1	.	TGCGCCAGCAGCTTGGTCGGGGCTGACTACAATGAGCAGTTCTTC	CASSLVGADYNEQFF
TRBV5-1	.	TRBJ2-2	once	TGCGCCAGCAGCCCGGACAGAACCGGGGAGCTGTTTTTT	CASSPDRTGELFF
TRBV6-4	.	TRBJ2-5	.	TGTGCCAGCAGTGGCCCCTCACTGATGGAGCTGGCCTCGGAGACCCAGTACTTC	CASSGPSLMELASETQYF
TRBV19	TRBD1	TRBJ1-2	.	TGTGCCAGTAGTAACAGGGGGCTCGACTATGGCTACACCTTC	CASSNRGLDYGYTF
TRBV5-8	.	TRBJ1-5	.	TGTGCCAGCACCCCGAGGTTGTCAGTGAATCAGCCCCAGCATTTT	CASTPRLSVNQPQHF
TRBV5-4	.	TRBJ2-7	.	TGTGCCAGCAGCTCGCAGACTAGCTCCTACGAGCAGTACTTC	CASSSQTSSYEQYF
TRBV6-5	.	TRBJ1-2	.	TGTGCCAGCAGAAGTGGACCCGACGAGTATGGCTACACCTTC	CASRSGPDEYGYTF
TRBV5-4	.	TRBJ1-3	.	TGTGCCAGCAGCGGATCGGGACGAGGAAACACCATATATTTT	CASSGSGRGNTIYF
TRBV2	.	TRBJ1-1	.	TGTGCCAGCAGCAGACAGTCCGGCACTGAAGCTTTCTTT	CASSRQSGTEAFF
TRBV28	.	TRBJ1-2	.	TGTGCCAGCAGTTTAGCTCAGGGGACTGGCTACACCTTC	CASSLAQGTGYTF
TRBV6-5	.	TRBJ2-5	.	TGTGCCAGCAGTTCCCCGGGCAGGGGTGGAGAGACCCAGTACTTC	CASSSPGRGGETQYF
TRBV5-1	.	TRBJ1-5	.	TGCGCCAGCAGCTTGGAATGGACAGCTAGCAATCAGCCCCAGCATTTT	CASSLEWTASNQPQHF
TRBV9	.	TRBJ2-3	.	TGTGCCAGCAGCGTAGCCCCCCCAGATACGCAGTATTTT	CASSVAPPDTQYF
TRBV10-3	.	TRBJ2-1	.	TGTGCCATCGGTGGGGCGGCCCTATCCTACAATGAGCAGTTCTTC	CAIGGAALSYNEQFF
TRBV18	.	TRBJ2-7	.	TGTGCCAGCTCACGATACCTAAAACAGGGGGGGGACGAGCAGTACTTC	CASSRYLKQGGDEQYF
TRBV29-1	TRBD1	TRBJ1-2	.	TGCAGCGTATCATACAGGGGAGAGCATGGCTACACCTTC	CSVSYRGEHGYTF
TRBV19	.	TRBJ2-1	.	TGTGCCAGTAGCGTCTTGGGAAGCCCAAGGGGAACAAATGAGCAGTTCTTC	CASSVLGSPRGTNEQFF
TRBV28	.	TRBJ2-6	.	TGTGCCAGCAGTCTTGGGACACCCGGCTCTGGGGCCAACGTCCTGACTTTC	CASSLGTPGSGANVLTF
TRBV5-1	.	TRBJ1-2	.	TGCGCCAGCAGCTTGGAGGGTGCGAGTCGGGGCTACACCTTC	CASSLEGASRGYTF
TRBV19	TRBD1	TRBJ2-2	.	TGTGCCAGTAGTCCCCAGCCAGGGGGTCCCGGGGAGCTGTTTTTT	CASSPQPGGPGELFF
TRBV29-1	TRBD1	TRBJ2-5	once	TGCAGCGTTTCCACGACAGGGGGCTTAGAGACCCAGTACTTC	CSVSTTGGLETQYF
TRBV7-2	TRBD1	TRBJ2-7	.	TGTGCCAGCAGCTTAAAGGCGGGGGGACAGGGGAGCTACGAGCAGTACTTC	CASSLKAGGQGSYEQYF
TRBV11-1	.	TRBJ1-5	.	TGTGCCAGCAGCTTAGAGGGCCTCGAGGGGCAGCCCCAGCATTTT	CASSLEGLEGQPQHF
TRBV4-1	.	TRBJ1-2	.	TGCGCCAGCAGCCATAGGGGTTCGGGTGGTTGGGGCTACACCTTC	CASSHRGSGGWGYTF
TRBV12-5	.	TRBJ2-7	.	TGTGCTAGTGGTTTGATCGCCGGGACCGAAGGTTCCTACGAGCAGTACTTC	CASGLIAGTEGSYEQYF
TRBV7-3	TRBD1	TRBJ2-1	.	TGTGCCAGCAGCCTTCCGCCGGGACAGGGATACAATGAGCAGTTCTTC	CASSLPPGQGYNEQFF
TRBV10-3	.	TRBJ2-7	.	TGTGCCATCACCCCCTCGGGTCTTAGCTACGAGCAGTACTTC	CAITPSGLSYEQYF
TRBV5-1	.	TRBJ1-2	.	TGCGCCAGCAGCTCGGAGGGGTATGATGGCTACACCTTC	CASSSEGYDGYTF
TRBV11-2	.	TRBJ1-1	.	TGTGGGAGTAGCGAGTTCACTGAAGCTTTCTTT	CGSSEFTEAFF
TRBV5-4	.	TRBJ2-5	.	TGTGCCAGCAGCCTGATCGGGCCCGGAAAAGAGACCCAGTACTTC	CASSLIGPGKETQYF
TRBV5-8	.	TRBJ1-2	few	TGTGCCAGTCGCACTAGAGGAAACTATGGCTACACCTTC	CASRTRGNYGYTF
TRBV19	TRBD1	TRBJ2-2	.	TGTGCCAGTAGTCTATGGACAGGGTTTGGGGGGACCGGGGAGCTGTTTTTT	CASSLWTGFGGTGELFF
TRBV6-5	.	TRBJ1-2	.	TGTGCCAGCAGTACAAGGGAGGTCGGCTATGGCTACACCTTC	CASSTREVGYGYTF
TRBV18	TRBD1	TRBJ1-3	.	TGTGCCAGCTCACCAATTTTTACGGACAGGCCTGGAAACACCATATATTTT	CASSPIFTDRPGNTIYF
TRBV9	TRBD1	TRBJ1-6	.	TGTGCCAGCAGCGTAGATGACAGGGCCACAGCACCCCTCCACTTT	CASSVDDRATAPLHF
TRBV18	.	TRBJ1-1	once	TGTGCCAGCTCACCACCGGATGGCGCCCACGCTGAAGCTTTCTTT	CASSPPDGAHAEAFF